One sample yielded the 14 T cell receptor beta chains listed below, sequenced in a study of cytomegalovirus exposure and HLA in healthy donors. Primers for the PCR totalled 60 Vbeta and 13 Jbeta. Profiling relied on immunoSEQ multiplex PCR, and the TCRdb table lists in-frame clones only, not all of them. The sample carries roughly 99,000 clones, roughly 82% recorded once. The sequenced sample consisted of PBMCs. These TCRs come from a man aged 30-40 years in good health and CMV-seropositive.

This clone was picked up one time. This rearrangement joins TRBV12-5 to TRBJ2-7; TRBD1 matches 8 bases. The ends lost 1 base at V and 6 bases at J; junction bases unmatched: 2. The CDR3 is made up of 13 amino acids. Per germline, CDR1 LGHNT and CDR2 FRNRAP. The CDR3 nucleotides are TGTGCTAGTGGTTTGGGGGACAGGCGCGAGCAGTACTTC. Its protein product is CASGLGDRREQYF.

This clone was seen a handful of times. The chain is built from TRBV15 and TRBJ2-1; D is unresolved. The germline V gene has CDR1 LNHNV and CDR2 YYDKDF (reference sequence). The CDR3 length is 14 residues. V gave up 2 bases and J gave up 1 base, with 6 bases separating them. CDR3 in DNA: TGTGCCACCAGCAGAACCAGTTCCTACAATGAGCAGTTCTTC. It is translated as CATSRTSSYNEQFF.

CDR3 residues: CASSLAGHTDTQYF. The CDR3, as DNA: TGTGCCAGCAGTCTAGCGGGGCACACAGATACGCAGTATTTT. The rearrangement uses TRBV11-1 and TRBJ2-3; TRBD2 matches 9 bases. Germline-derived CDR1 and CDR2 are SGHAT and FQDESV (reference sequence). Trimming took 6 bases from V and 2 from J; bases not matched to a gene: 3. The CDR3 totals 14 residues.

This clone was picked up a small number of times. This rearrangement joins TRBV6-1 to TRBJ1-1, with D maybe TRBD1 (6 bases). Trimming removed 6 bases at V and 3 bases at J, with 17 bases between. The CDR3 consists of 15 residues. The germline V gene encodes CDR1 MNHNS and CDR2 SASEGT. Here the CDR3 reads CASRGGVGADTEAFF. The CDR3 bases are TGTGCCAGCAGAGGGGGGGTGGGGGCGGACACTGAAGCTTTCTTT.

The chain uses TRBV2 and TRBJ2-1; TRBD2 matches at 9 bases. The CDR3 is made up of 18 amino acids. Germline trimming cut 8 bases from V and 0 bases from J; bases unmatched to any gene: 14. The germline gives CDR1 SNHLY, CDR2 FYNNEI. The CDR3, as DNA: TGTGCCAGCGGCGGGGGGGGAAACCAAGGGAACTCCTACAATGAGCAGTTCTTC. Residues: CASGGGGNQGNSYNEQFF.

J is TRBJ2-2 and V is TRBV2; D is unclear. The CDR3 length is 12 residues. Trimming took 6 bases from V and 5 from J, leaving 7 bases between them. CDR1 SNHLY and CDR2 FYNNEI come from the germline V gene. The CDR3: CASRRDTGELFF. DNA of the CDR3: TGTGCCAGCAGAAGAGATACCGGGGAGCTGTTTTTT.

This clone showed up just once. Sequence at one end of the junction differs from germline and may be a read error. The chain has TRBV11-3 and TRBJ2-4, with D maybe TRBD1 (6 bases). Germline loops: CDR1 SGHNT, CDR2 YENEEA. CDR3 length: 17 amino acids. CDR3 sequence reads: CASSSTDSWEAKNSQYF. In DNA form, the CDR3 reads TGTGCCAGCAGCTCAACGGACAGCTGGGAAGCCAAAAACAGTCAGTACTTC.

The CDR3 DNA follows: TGCGCCAGCAGCTTGGGACTCGATACCCCTGGGGCCAACGTCCTGACTTTC. This sequence encodes CASSLGLDTPGANVLTF. This chain uses TRBV5-1 with TRBJ2-6; D unclear. The germline V and J ends were trimmed by 0 bases and 2 bases, with 12 bases remaining between them. The CDR3 has 17 residues. CDR1 is SGHRS, CDR2 YFSETQ, per germline.

The rearrangement links TRBV7-9 to TRBJ1-5; D not resolved. V lost 3 bases and J 4 bases, leaving 7 bases between the germline ends. Germline V lookup: CDR1 SEHNR, CDR2 FQNEAQ (reference sequence). The CDR3 has 13 residues. The CDR3 DNA reads TGTGCCAGCAGCTTCGAGGCAAATCAGCCCCAGCATTTT. Residues: CASSFEANQPQHF.

The CDR3 protein is CASSSTVQETQYF. In DNA form, the CDR3 reads TGTGCCAGCAGTTCGACAGTACAAGAGACCCAGTACTTC. The genes are TRBV6-5 and TRBJ2-5; a possible D gene is TRBD1 (5 bases). In germline, CDR1 is MNHEY, CDR2 SVGAGI. CDR3 length equals 13 residues. The V gene lost 4 bases and the J gene lost 2 bases, with 8 bases spanning the gap.

The CDR3 here is CASSEGAANYGYTF. The DNA for the CDR3 is TGTGCCAGCAGTGAGGGGGCCGCCAACTATGGCTACACCTTC. This sequence joins TRBV6-1 and TRBJ1-2; the D gene is possibly TRBD1 (6 bases). CDR3 length: 14 amino acids. Per germline, CDR1 MNHNS and CDR2 SASEGT. V lost 3 bases and J lost 2, with 10 bases in between.

CDR3 protein: CASSAGGDGANVLTF. The CDR3 nucleotides are TGTGCCAGCAGCGCGGGAGGGGATGGGGCCAACGTCCTGACTTTC. J is TRBJ2-6 and V is TRBV9; 8 bases are shared with TRBD2. V shed 3 bases, J shed 3 bases, and the junction held 2 bases outside the gene matches. The CDR3 has 15 amino acids. Germline CDR1 SGDLS, CDR2 YYNGEE.

The V and J genes are TRBV2 and TRBJ1-1, with D possibly being TRBD1 (6 bases). Per the germline V gene, CDR1 is SNHLY and CDR2 is FYNNEI. The V gene lost 6 bases and the J gene lost 1 base, with 9 bases spanning the gap. This CDR3 region has 13 residues. The CDR3 reads CASRLQGNTEAFF. The CDR3 DNA follows: TGTGCCAGCAGGTTACAGGGGAACACTGAAGCTTTCTTT.

V and J are TRBV4-1 and TRBJ1-2; 12 bases fit TRBD1. The junction had 6 bases not matched to a gene; V was cut back by 3 bases and J by 7 bases. The CDR3 is made up of 15 amino acids. Per the germline V gene, CDR1 is MGHRA and CDR2 is YSYEKL. The CDR3 DNA reads as TGCGCCAGCAGCCAGCCGGGACAGGGGGCAAGTGGCTACACCTTC. As protein: CASSQPGQGASGYTF.